The T cell receptor (beta chain) under discussion was sequenced for a study of shared clonotypes between healthy human individuals. Study outcomes and limitations: Researchers found naive subsets generally carried larger estimated richness than memory subsets. With few donors, the genetic and exposure-history diversity represented was limited.

Sequencing was performed with immunoSEQ multiplex PCR; in TCRdb, only in-frame clones are kept and a portion is missing. The repertoire holds 1,400,000 or so clones, 98% seen once, with about 0.35% in the top ten. Trimming cost V 8 bases and J 5 bases; bases outside gene matches: 13. CDR3 length: 17 residues. The germline gives CDR1 MNHEY, CDR2 SMNVEV (reference sequence). About this clone itself: Its specificity is not known.

The clonotype originates from a man aged 30 to 45 in good health. V usage is TRBV27 and J usage is TRBJ2-3; 13 bases line up with TRBD2. The specimen sequenced was naive CD4+ T cells sorted from blood. The subset is: CD45RA+ positively selected. CDR3 sequence reads: CASQGLRTSGRLDTQYF. In DNA form, the CDR3 reads TGTGCCAGCCAAGGATTAAGGACTAGCGGGAGACTAGATACGCAGTATTTT.